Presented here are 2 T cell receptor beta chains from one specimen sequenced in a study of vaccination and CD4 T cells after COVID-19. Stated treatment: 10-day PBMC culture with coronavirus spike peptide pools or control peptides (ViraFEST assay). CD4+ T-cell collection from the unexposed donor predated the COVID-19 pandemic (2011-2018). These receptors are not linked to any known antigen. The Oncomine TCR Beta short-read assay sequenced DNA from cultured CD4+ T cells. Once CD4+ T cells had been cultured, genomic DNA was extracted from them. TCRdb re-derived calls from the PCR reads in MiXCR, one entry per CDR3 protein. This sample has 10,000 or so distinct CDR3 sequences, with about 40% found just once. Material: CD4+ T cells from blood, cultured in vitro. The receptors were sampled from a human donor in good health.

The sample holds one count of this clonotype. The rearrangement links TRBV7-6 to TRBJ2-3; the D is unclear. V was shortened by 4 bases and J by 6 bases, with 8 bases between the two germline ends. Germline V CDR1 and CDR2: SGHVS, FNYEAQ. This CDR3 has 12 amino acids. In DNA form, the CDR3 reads TGTGCCAGCAGCTCGAATAGGGATACGCAGTATTTT. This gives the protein CASSSNRDTQYF.

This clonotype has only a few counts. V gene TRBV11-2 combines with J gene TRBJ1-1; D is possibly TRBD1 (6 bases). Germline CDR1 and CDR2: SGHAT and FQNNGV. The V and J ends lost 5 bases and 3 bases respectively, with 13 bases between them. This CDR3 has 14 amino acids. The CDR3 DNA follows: TGTGCCAGCAGCCTAAAGGGGGGGGACACTGAAGCTTTCTTT. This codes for CASSLKGGDTEAFF. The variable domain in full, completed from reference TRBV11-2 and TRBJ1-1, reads EAGVAQSPRYKIIEKRQSVAFWCNPISGHATLYWYQQILGQGPKLLIQFQNNGVVDDSQLPKDRFSAERLKGVDSTLKIQPAKLEDSAVYLCASSLKGGDTEAFFGQGTRLTVV.